The 26 T cell receptor beta chains in this list originate from one sample, sequenced in a study of response to subunit inactivated influenza vaccine. Via MiXCR, TCRdb re-called the RT-PCR reads, giving one row per CDR3 protein. The profile shows hundreds of thousands of distinct CDR3 sequences, under 20% of them singletons. Sequencing used PBMCs from blood, obtained around 5 days after vaccination. The receptors here all came from a man aged 50-60 years who received an inactivated influenza vaccine.

The table lists this clonotype with a few counts. This sequence joins TRBV4-3 and TRBJ2-4, with D uncertain. Per the germline V gene, CDR1 is LGHNA and CDR2 is YSLEER. CDR3 length: 17 residues. V shed 1 base and J shed 2 bases, with 15 bases lying between them. The DNA for the CDR3 is TGCGCCAGCAGCCAAGTTGTACACGTGGGGTCCAAAAACATTCAGTACTTC. Translating it yields CASSQVVHVGSKNIQYF.

The V call is TRBV20-1, the J call TRBJ1-5; tentative D call: TRBD1 (5 bases). Germline assignment: CDR1 DFQATT and CDR2 SNEGSKA (reference sequence). Trimming pared 0 bases from V and 7 bases from J, leaving 19 bases between. The CDR3 loop spans 16 amino acids. The CDR3 loop reads CSARDRRGGVGQPQHF. CDR3 bases: TGCAGTGCTAGAGATCGTAGGGGCGGGGTAGGCCAGCCCCAGCATTTT.

This chain uses TRBV20-1 with TRBJ2-1, with 10 bases fitting TRBD2. Unmatched junction bases numbered 8, after V lost 6 bases and J lost 6 bases. Germline CDR1 is DFQATT and CDR2 is SNEGSKA (reference sequence). The CDR3 sequence is 14 residues long. Here the CDR3 reads CSAKAGGPLNEQFF. For the CDR3, the DNA is TGCAGTGCAAAAGCGGGGGGGCCTCTCAATGAGCAGTTCTTC.

This clonotype came up a few times. The V call is TRBV5-1, the J call TRBJ2-1; D is possibly TRBD1 or TRBD2 (6 bases each). CDR1 and CDR2 (germline): SGHRS, YFSETQ. The CDR3 extends over 15 amino acids. Trimming removed 3 bases from V and 15 bases from J, with 25 bases in between. In DNA form, the CDR3 reads TGCGCCAGCAGCTCCACGCCGGGGGCCGAGACCCGAACGTTCTTC. It codes for CASSSTPGAETRTFF.

This clonotype was observed at least ten times. The CDR3 DNA reads as TGTGCCAGCAGTCGAGGGTACACCGGGGAGCTGTTTTTT. This translates into CASSRGYTGELFF. This chain links TRBV12-3 or TRBV12-4 with TRBJ2-2, with a weak D call TRBD2 (5 bases). The V and J ends lost 5 bases and 3 bases respectively, with 7 bases between them. There are 13 residues in the CDR3.

This chain joins TRBV12-3 or TRBV12-4 and TRBJ1-1; 7 nucleotides agree with TRBD1. This CDR3 is 14 amino acids long. V trimming: 6 bases; J trimming: 1 base; junction bases outside the gene matches: 5. The CDR3 loop is CASSRGGWNTEAFF. DNA of the CDR3: TGTGCCAGCAGCAGGGGGGGCTGGAACACTGAAGCTTTCTTT.

This clonotype was counted a few times. The V gene is TRBV5-1, the J gene TRBJ2-2; the D gene is possibly TRBD2 (5 bases). V was shortened by 1 base and J by 6 bases, with 10 bases between the two germline ends. Germline-derived CDR1 and CDR2 are SGHRS and YFSETQ. There are 14 residues in the CDR3. The CDR3 is CASSLLAGSGELFF. CDR3 sequence (DNA): TGCGCCAGCAGCTTGCTTGCGGGTTCCGGGGAGCTGTTTTTT.

This clonotype was found a few times. The CDR3 region has the DNA TGCGCCAGCAGCTTGAACCCTGACAGGGGGCGGACCGGGGAGCTGTTTTTT. Translation: CASSLNPDRGRTGELFF. V gene TRBV5-1 combines with J gene TRBJ2-2, with 10 positions matching TRBD1. Unmatched junction bases numbered 8, after V lost 1 base and J lost 5 bases. In germline, CDR1 is SGHRS, CDR2 YFSETQ. This CDR3 contains 17 residues.

In this sample, this clonotype turned up many times. The chain employs TRBV15 and TRBJ2-1; possible D gene TRBD2, 5 bases. Germline CDR1 LNHNV, CDR2 YYDKDF (reference sequence). This CDR3 is 15 amino acids long. The V and J ends lost 3 bases and 0 bases respectively, with 9 bases between them. The CDR3 sequence is CATSSRGSSYNEQFF. CDR3 DNA sequence: TGTGCCACCAGCAGCCGGGGTAGCTCCTACAATGAGCAGTTCTTC. The full variable domain, rest sourced from reference TRBV15 and TRBJ2-1, is DAMVIQNPRYQVTQFGKPVTLSCSQTLNHNVMYWYQQKSSQAPKLLFHYYDKDFNNEADTPDNFQSRRPNTSFCFLDIRSPGLGDTAMYLCATSSRGSSYNEQFFGPGTRLTVL.

The J gene is TRBJ1-1, the V gene TRBV7-9; D unclear. Germline V gene data show CDR1 as SEHNR and CDR2 as FQNEAQ (reference sequence). V shed 0 bases and J shed 11 bases, with 13 bases lying between them. The CDR3 runs 13 residues. CDR3 in DNA: TGTGCCAGCAGCTTAGCCGGTACGGACGTGGCTTTCTTT. Translated: CASSLAGTDVAFF.

This clonotype was recorded a few times. V and J are TRBV25-1 and TRBJ2-7, with D unclear. The CDR3 covers 14 residues. Per germline, CDR1 MGHDK and CDR2 SYGVNS. V lost 4 bases and J 5 bases, leaving 15 bases between the germline ends. CDR3 protein: CASSGKSWVDEQYF. CDR3 nucleotides: TGTGCCAGCAGTGGGAAGAGCTGGGTAGACGAGCAGTACTTC.

This clonotype was seen only a few times. Written as DNA, the CDR3 is TGCAGTGCTCGCCGGGACAGGGATTCACCCCTCCACTTT. Protein sequence: CSARRDRDSPLHF. The gene calls are TRBV20-1 and TRBJ1-6, with 9 bases fitting TRBD1. Trimming at V came to 5 bases and at J to 8 bases, leaving 4 bases not matched to a gene. Germline V gene lookup returns CDR1 DFQATT and CDR2 SNEGSKA (reference sequence). CDR3 length: 13 residues.

This clonotype was seen more than once but under ten times. The chain has TRBV28 and TRBJ2-5, with 10 bases lining up with TRBD2. Losses at the gene ends were 4 bases for V and 5 bases for J; bases not matched to a gene: 7. CDR3 length equals 15 residues. The germline CDR1 and CDR2 sequences are MDHEN and SYDVKM. CDR3 sequence: CASSSLAGVYETQYF. The CDR3 bases are TGTGCCAGCAGTTCCCTAGCGGGAGTTTATGAGACCCAGTACTTC.

This chain uses TRBV9 with TRBJ1-2, with 7 positions matching TRBD1. Per the germline V gene, CDR1 is SGDLS and CDR2 is YYNGEE. J lost 4 bases, V lost 0 bases, and 6 bases had no gene match. The CDR3 spans 15 residues. This CDR3 reads CASSVGQGGSYGYTF. CDR3 bases: TGTGCCAGCAGCGTAGGACAGGGTGGGTCCTATGGCTACACCTTC.

The chain is built from TRBV11-1 and TRBJ2-7; possible D gene TRBD2, 5 bases. The CDR3 sequence is 15 residues long. Trimming removed 5 bases from V and 2 bases from J, with 16 bases in between. Germline loops: CDR1 SGHAT, CDR2 FQDESV (reference sequence). The CDR3 loop reads CASSQAGAAPYEQYF. The CDR3, as DNA: TGTGCCAGCAGCCAGGCGGGCGCTGCCCCCTACGAGCAGTACTTC.

This clonotype has at least ten counts. The chain is built from TRBV29-1 and TRBJ1-5; D ambiguous. This CDR3 has 13 amino acids. The germline gives CDR1 SQVTM, CDR2 ANQGSEA. V was clipped by 5 bases and J by 3 bases, with 11 bases between them. The CDR3 DNA is TGCAGCGTTAGCCAGGAAACCAATCAGCCCCAGCATTTT. Protein: CSVSQETNQPQHF.

This clonotype was observed a few times. The V and J genes are TRBV19 and TRBJ2-3, with D possibly TRBD1 on 6 matching bases. V was pared by 6 bases and J by 2 bases, with 15 bases between. The CDR3 consists of 15 residues. Germline V gives CDR1 LNHDA, CDR2 SQIVND (reference sequence). CDR3 region: CASRPPQGTTDTQYF. CDR3 bases: TGTGCCAGTAGACCACCACAGGGAACCACAGATACGCAGTATTTT.

This clonotype showed up just a few times. The chain links TRBV9 to TRBJ2-5; perhaps TRBD1 as D (5 bases). This CDR3 contains 13 residues. The V end lost 4 bases, the J end lost 2 bases, and 9 bases lay between the germline ends. The germline V gene encodes CDR1 SGDLS and CDR2 YYNGEE. CDR3 DNA sequence: TGTGCCAGCAGCTGGACACCGCAAGAGACCCAGTACTTC. Translating it yields CASSWTPQETQYF.

The chain links TRBV10-2 to TRBJ1-4; 7 bases are a match to TRBD1. From germline, CDR1 is WSHSY and CDR2 SAAADI. J was trimmed by 5 bases and V by 8 bases; bases with no gene match: 5. The CDR3 extends over 13 amino acids. The CDR3 DNA sequence: TGCGCCAGCGCCGGGACAGCGAATGAAAAACTGTTTTTT. Translated: CASAGTANEKLFF.

This clonotype was counted at least ten times. This rearrangement joins TRBV25-1 to TRBJ2-7; no definite D call. With 3 bases removed from V and 2 bases from J, the gap between germline ends came to 5 bases. The CDR3 contains 12 residues. Germline CDR1 MGHDK, CDR2 SYGVNS. This chain's CDR3 is CASSEATYEQYF. For the CDR3, the DNA is TGTGCCAGCAGTGAGGCCACCTACGAGCAGTACTTC.

Ten or more counts support this clonotype. The chain uses TRBV7-2 and TRBJ2-7; D possibly corresponds to TRBD1 (6 bases). The germline V and J ends were trimmed by 6 bases and 7 bases, with 10 bases remaining between them. This CDR3 is built from 11 residues. Germline V gene sequence: CDR1 SGHTA, CDR2 FQGNSA. The CDR3, as DNA: TGTGCCAGCAGACGAGACAGGGAGCAGTACTTC. It encodes CASRRDREQYF.

In this sample, this clonotype turned up many times. The chain couples TRBV15 to TRBJ2-7, with D maybe TRBD2 (5 bases). Trimming took 0 bases from V and 2 from J, leaving 11 bases between them. Looked up from germline, CDR1 is LNHNV and CDR2 is YYDKDF (reference sequence). The CDR3 runs to 15 residues. CDR3 nucleotides: TGTGCCACCAGCAGAGATCCGGGAAACACCTACGAGCAGTACTTC. Translation: CATSRDPGNTYEQYF.

The rearrangement joins TRBV28 to TRBJ2-5, with TRBD1 matching 8 bases. The CDR3 runs 14 residues. The V gene end was trimmed by 2 bases and the J gene end by 9 bases; junction bases not matched to a gene: 8. Germline V gene lookup returns CDR1 MDHEN and CDR2 SYDVKM. The CDR3 DNA is TGTGCCAGCAGTTTAAGCCGGACAGGGTGGGCCCAGTACTTC. The encoded protein is CASSLSRTGWAQYF.

This clonotype was counted a few times. The junction differs from germline at one of its ends, possibly a read error. CDR3: CASSYSRPQNNSSLHF. As DNA, the CDR3 is TGTGCCAGCAGTTACTCGAGACCTCAGAATAATTCATCCCTCCACTTT. This rearrangement joins TRBV6-5 to TRBJ1-6; no clear D gene. Germline V lookup: CDR1 MNHEY, CDR2 SVGAGI. The CDR3 consists of 16 residues.

This clonotype was observed a handful of times. The junction departs from the called germline gene at one end, perhaps through a read error. The chain employs TRBV6-2 or TRBV6-3 and TRBJ2-2; no clear D. This CDR3 comprises 14 residues. Germline lookup yields CDR1 MNHEY and CDR2 SVGEGT. The CDR3 DNA sequence: TGTGCCAGCAGGCCCACAGCATTCACCGCGGAGCTGTTTTTT. Protein sequence: CASRPTAFTAELFF.

This clonotype turned up a few times. CDR3 residues: CSARKGATGELFF. The CDR3 DNA follows: TGCAGTGCTAGAAAAGGGGCCACCGGGGAGCTGTTTTTT. J is TRBJ2-2 and V is TRBV20-1; weak D call: TRBD1 (5 bases). V lost 2 bases to trimming and J lost 4 bases, with 8 bases between them. The CDR3 totals 13 residues. The germline CDR1 and CDR2 sequences are DFQATT and SNEGSKA (reference sequence).